These T cell receptor beta chains were read from a single sample in a study of TIL therapy for anti-PD-1-resistant metastatic lung cancer. The assay was immunoSEQ multiplex PCR, and TCRdb's table has in-frame clones only and misses some. The sample contains about 59,000 clones, around 67% of which appear only once. Sequenced here: blood, sampled at baseline. The origin of the receptors is a person between 25 and 79 years old with non-small cell lung cancer. The CDR3 runs from the conserved cysteine through the conserved F or W. A D gene is named only where the DNA matches it firmly. Expanded clones get a size class; other rows say once, few or many, or leave the size out.

TRBV11-3	few	NA	TRBJ1-4	TGTGCCAGCAGTACGAATGAAAAACTGTTTTTT	CASSTNEKLFF
TRBV4-3	NA	NA	TRBJ2-3	TGCGCCAGCAGCCCAGGACCCGGGACGCCGGGGCCGACAGATACGCAGTATTTT	CASSPGPGTPGPTDTQYF
TRBV19	NA	NA	TRBJ2-3	TGTGCCAGTAGTATAGATCTGACAGACGCAGATACGCAGTATTTT	CASSIDLTDADTQYF
TRBV7-2	NA	TRBD2	TRBJ2-3	TGTGCCAGCAGCTCGGGACTAGCGAGTACAGATACGCAGTATTTT	CASSSGLASTDTQYF
TRBV5-6	once	NA	TRBJ1-4	TGTGCCAGCAGCTGGGGACAACGTGAAAAACTGTTTTTT	CASSWGQREKLFF
TRBV7-2	few	NA	TRBJ1-6	TGTGCCAGCAGCTTAATGCAGGGAGACTCACCCCTCCACTTT	CASSLMQGDSPLHF
TRBV6-1	few	NA	TRBJ1-6	TGTGCCAGCAATCGGGGCATTACTTATAATTCACCCCTCCACTTT	CASNRGITYNSPLHF
TRBV5-6	NA	NA	TRBJ1-4	TGTGCCAGCAGCCAAGACAGCCGTAATGAAAAACTGTTTTTT	CASSQDSRNEKLFF
TRBV18	NA	NA	TRBJ1-6	TGTGCCAGCTCACCTGACCGCTCCTATAATTCACCCCTCCACTTT	CASSPDRSYNSPLHF
TRBV7-9	few	NA	TRBJ1-5	TGTGCCAGCAGCTTGGAAGACGATCAGCCCCAGCATTTT	CASSLEDDQPQHF
TRBV4-2	many	NA	TRBJ2-7	TGTGCCAGCAGCCGACGTCCAACTTCCTTAGTTTGGGGCGCCTACGAGCAGTACTTC	CASSRRPTSLVWGAYEQYF
TRBV7-6	few	TRBD2	TRBJ2-7	TGTGCCAGCAGCTTGGGACTAGCGGGGGGCTACGAGCAGTACTTC	CASSLGLAGGYEQYF
TRBV7-2	NA	NA	TRBJ1-2	TGTGCCAGCAGCTTAGCAGACAGTTTCGTCTATGGCTACACCTTC	CASSLADSFVYGYTF
TRBV4-2	NA	TRBD2	TRBJ2-5	TGTGCCAGCAGCCAAGAGACGGGGGGGACCGCCCGGACCCAGTACTTC	CASSQETGGTARTQYF
TRBV7-2	NA	TRBD2	TRBJ2-3	TGTGCCAGCAGCTTAGATACCGGGACTAGCGGGGGGGCAAAAGATACGCAGTATTTT	CASSLDTGTSGGAKDTQYF
TRBV4-2	NA	NA	TRBJ2-7	TGTGCCAGCAGCCAAGTAGGGGACTCCTACGAGCAGTACTTC	CASSQVGDSYEQYF
TRBV5-1	NA	NA	TRBJ1-2	TGCGCCAGCTACGATCCTGGGGGTGGCTATGGCTACACCTTC	CASYDPGGGYGYTF
TRBV7-2	once	NA	TRBJ1-2	TGTGCCAGCAGCTTAGATGCAGGGGTTAACTATGGCTACACCTTC	CASSLDAGVNYGYTF